Listed below are T cell receptor beta chains from one sample, sequenced in a study of T-cell memory formation after mild COVID-19. TCRdb used MiXCR to reprocess the 5' RACE reads, holding one entry per CDR3 protein. The table lists a few hundred thousand distinct CDR3 sequences, under 25% of them singletons. Sequencing used PBMCs or a T cell subset sorted from them (not recorded which). These receptors originate from an adult woman who had mild COVID-19 (a few samples of this study predate the infection). Cell type and time point are not known. Both conserved end residues are trimmed from each CDR3. A D gene is named only where the DNA matches it firmly.

d_gene	v_gene	CDR3aa
TRBD1	TRBV20-1	SAMDRGEWF
TRBD2	TRBV9	ASSVGASGSSDTQY
TRBD2	TRBV5-6	ASAGTNTYEQY
NA	TRBV20-1	SAREGPPNQPQH
NA	TRBV5-1	ASRQGRFYYEQY
TRBD1	TRBV24-1	ATSDSGGRAKNIQY
NA	TRBV6-4	ASSPMWGGRDEQF
NA	TRBV30	AWSGALTSSYNEQF
NA	TRBV21-1	ASSKFGARGGELF
TRBD1	TRBV11-2	ASSSPTGTGNSPLH
TRBD2	TRBV12-3/TRBV12-4	ASSPLAGYTDTQY
NA	TRBV2	ATFASGASTDTQY
NA	TRBV5-1	ASSLAGRINTEAF
TRBD1	TRBV25-1	ASSGDRVSYNEQF
TRBD2	TRBV4-2	ASSQDRLAGVYEQY
NA	TRBV7-3	ASSNMGLAKDTQY
NA	TRBV3-1	ASSPSQGSYGYT
TRBD2	TRBV25-1	ASSSGDASTDTQY
TRBD2	TRBV7-2	ASSLDLAGLNEQF
TRBD1	TRBV27	ASSPWDRLLTGELF
NA	TRBV24-1	ATSDRQYTEAF
NA	TRBV20-1	SARRSIWTSGKEPQH
TRBD1	TRBV6-2/TRBV6-3	ASSYGTGSTTRPPSYEQY
NA	TRBV4-1	ASSQDPGHYYGYT
TRBD1	TRBV12-3/TRBV12-4	ASSPTGGVETQY
NA	TRBV6-1	ASSPRNQPQH
TRBD2	TRBV15	ATSREALAGDEQY
NA	TRBV7-8	ASSRQPGDPSTDTQY
NA	TRBV5-5	ASSLEVGTGELF